This TCR beta chain comes out of a study of post-analysis software for immune sequencing data. Study-wide results and caveats: Relative to controls, patients had five TRBV segments at higher frequency, with TRBV5-6, TRBV5-1 and TRBV20-1 among these.

Unique molecular identifiers were built into the TCR beta cDNA libraries. Using its own MiXCR run on the PCR reads, TCRdb lists one record per CDR3 protein. The data contain roughly 650,000 distinct CDR3 sequences, 59% of them singletons. Germline V gives CDR1 SGHRS, CDR2 YFSETQ. The CDR3 spans 11 residues. Trimming removed 8 bases at V and 10 bases at J, with 13 bases between. The table lists this clonotype with a count of one. The antigen is undetermined. Sequenced: blood. The source of this sequence is a girl aged 2-10 years with multiple sclerosis. This chain links TRBV5-1 with TRBJ2-1; TRBD1 might be the D (5 bases). The CDR3 DNA reads as TGCGCCAGTTCCAGGGCACACGAGCAGTTCTTC. Translating it yields CASSRAHEQFF.